This note documents a single T cell receptor beta chain sequence. This entry comes from a study of a mutant IDH1 vaccine in newly diagnosed glioma. The method was immunoSEQ multiplex PCR; TCRdb's version includes in-frame clones alone and lacks a portion of them. Among approximately 52,000 clones listed, 60% to 85% were seen once. Time point denoted: baseline, week 1 (first vaccination visit). This sample's treatment: pre-vaccination baseline after standard-of-care therapy. This TCR was recovered from a woman in her thirties or forties with glioma. The sequencing used PBMCs, collected from a glioma patient treated with radiotherapy, temozolomide or both.

The CDR3: CASSLQESNQPQHF. CDR3 coding DNA: TGTGCCAGCTCACTGCAGGAGAGCAATCAGCCCCAGCATTTT. The rearrangement joins TRBV18 to TRBJ1-5; D ambiguous. CDR3 length: 14 residues. The V gene's germline CDR1 is KGHSH and CDR2 LQKENI. Trimming left V 4 bases short and J 1 base short, with 8 bases between.